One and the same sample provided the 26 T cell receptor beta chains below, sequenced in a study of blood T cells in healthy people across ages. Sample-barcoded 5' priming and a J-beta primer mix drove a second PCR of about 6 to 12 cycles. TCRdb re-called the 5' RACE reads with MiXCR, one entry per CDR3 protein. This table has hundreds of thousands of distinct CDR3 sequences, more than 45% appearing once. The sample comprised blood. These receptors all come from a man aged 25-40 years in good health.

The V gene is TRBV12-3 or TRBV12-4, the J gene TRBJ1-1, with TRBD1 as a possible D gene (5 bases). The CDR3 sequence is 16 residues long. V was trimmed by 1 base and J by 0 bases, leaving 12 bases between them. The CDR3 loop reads CASSLGTRKMNTEAFF. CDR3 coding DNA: TGTGCCAGCAGTTTAGGGACAAGGAAGATGAACACTGAAGCTTTCTTT.

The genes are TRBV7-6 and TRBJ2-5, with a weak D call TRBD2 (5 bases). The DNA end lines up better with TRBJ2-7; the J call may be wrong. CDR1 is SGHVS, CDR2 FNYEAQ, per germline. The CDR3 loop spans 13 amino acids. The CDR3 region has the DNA TGTGCCAGCAGCGGTAGTACTGAGGGCGAGCAGTACTTC. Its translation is CASSGSTEGEQYF.

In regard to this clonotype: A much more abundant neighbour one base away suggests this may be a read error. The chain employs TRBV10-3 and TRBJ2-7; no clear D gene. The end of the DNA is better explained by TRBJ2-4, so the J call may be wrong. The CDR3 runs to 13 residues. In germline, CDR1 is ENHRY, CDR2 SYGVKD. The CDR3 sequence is CAINPSDSSIQYF. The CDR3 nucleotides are TGTGCCATCAATCCCTCAGACTCGAGCATTCAGTACTTC.

The DNA for the CDR3 is TGTGCCAGCGGTTACCATCCGAACACTGAAGCTTTCTTT. Translation gives CASGYHPNTEAFF. The V gene is TRBV27, the J gene TRBJ1-1; D is ambiguous. CDR3 length equals 13 residues. The ends were cut back, 8 bases at V and 1 base at J, with 11 bases in the middle. CDR1 MNHEY and CDR2 SMNVEV come from the germline V gene (reference sequence).

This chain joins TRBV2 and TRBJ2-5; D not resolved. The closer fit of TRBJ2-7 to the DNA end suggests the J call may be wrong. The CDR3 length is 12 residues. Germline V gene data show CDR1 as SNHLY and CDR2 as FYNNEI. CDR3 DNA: TGTGCCAGCAGGGCAGTCAGCAACGAGCAGTACTTC. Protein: CASRAVSNEQYF.

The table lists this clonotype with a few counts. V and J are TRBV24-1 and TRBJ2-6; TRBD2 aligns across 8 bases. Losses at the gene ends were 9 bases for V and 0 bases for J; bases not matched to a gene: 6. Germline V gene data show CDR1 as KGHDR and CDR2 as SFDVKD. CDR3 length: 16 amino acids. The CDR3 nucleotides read TGTGCCACCTCCTTCCGGGGGGGCTCTGGGGCCAACGTCCTGACTTTC. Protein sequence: CATSFRGGSGANVLTF.

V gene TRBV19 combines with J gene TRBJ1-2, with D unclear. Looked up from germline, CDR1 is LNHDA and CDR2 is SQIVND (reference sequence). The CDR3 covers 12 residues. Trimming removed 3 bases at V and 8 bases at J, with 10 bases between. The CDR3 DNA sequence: TGTGCCAGTAGTATTGTATCTCAAGGCTACACCTTC. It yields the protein CASSIVSQGYTF.

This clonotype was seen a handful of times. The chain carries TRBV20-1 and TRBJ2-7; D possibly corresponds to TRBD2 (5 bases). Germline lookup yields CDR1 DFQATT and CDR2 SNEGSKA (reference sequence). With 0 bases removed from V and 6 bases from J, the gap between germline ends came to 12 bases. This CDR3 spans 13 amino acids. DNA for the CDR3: TGCAGTGCTAGAGAAAGGGAACGGGGCGAGCAGTACTTC. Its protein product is CSARERERGEQYF.

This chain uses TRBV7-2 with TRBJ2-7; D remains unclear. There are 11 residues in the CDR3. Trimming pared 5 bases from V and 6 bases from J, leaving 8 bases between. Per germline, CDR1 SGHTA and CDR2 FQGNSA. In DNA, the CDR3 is TGTGCCAGCAGCGTAACATGCGAGCAGTACTTC. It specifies CASSVTCEQYF.

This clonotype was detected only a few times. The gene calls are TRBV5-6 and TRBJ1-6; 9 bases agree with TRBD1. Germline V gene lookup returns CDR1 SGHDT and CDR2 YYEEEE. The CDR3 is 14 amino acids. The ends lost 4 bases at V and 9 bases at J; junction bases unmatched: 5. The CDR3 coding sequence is TGTGCCAGCAGCCGGGGACAGGGTGTTTCACCCCTCCACTTT. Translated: CASSRGQGVSPLHF.

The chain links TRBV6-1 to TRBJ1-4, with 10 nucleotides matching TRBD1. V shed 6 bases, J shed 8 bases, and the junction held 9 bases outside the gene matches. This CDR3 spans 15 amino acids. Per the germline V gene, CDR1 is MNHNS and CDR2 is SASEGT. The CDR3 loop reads CASSRGDRGGEKLFF. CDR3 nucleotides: TGTGCCAGCAGCCGGGGGGACAGGGGCGGCGAAAAACTGTTTTTT.

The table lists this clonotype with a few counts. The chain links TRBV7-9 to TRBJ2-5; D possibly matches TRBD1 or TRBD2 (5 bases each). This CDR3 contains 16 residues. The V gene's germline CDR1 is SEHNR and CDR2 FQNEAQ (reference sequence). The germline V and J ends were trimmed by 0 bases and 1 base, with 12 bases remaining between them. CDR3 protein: CASSLAGAGAQETQYF. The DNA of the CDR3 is TGTGCCAGCAGCTTAGCCGGGGCTGGGGCCCAAGAGACCCAGTACTTC.

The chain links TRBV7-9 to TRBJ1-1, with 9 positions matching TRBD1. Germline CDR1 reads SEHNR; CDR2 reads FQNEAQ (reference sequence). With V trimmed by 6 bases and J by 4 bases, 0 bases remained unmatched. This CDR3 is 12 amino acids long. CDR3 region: CASRGQGTEAFF. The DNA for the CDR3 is TGTGCCAGCAGGGGACAGGGCACTGAAGCTTTCTTT.

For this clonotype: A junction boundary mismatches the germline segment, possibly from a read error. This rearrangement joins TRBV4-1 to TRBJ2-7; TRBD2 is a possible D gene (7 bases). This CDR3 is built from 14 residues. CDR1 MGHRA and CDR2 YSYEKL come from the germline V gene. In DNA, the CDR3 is TGCGCCAGCGGCCAGGAAAGGGGGGGATACGAGCAGTACTTC. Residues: CASGQERGGYEQYF.

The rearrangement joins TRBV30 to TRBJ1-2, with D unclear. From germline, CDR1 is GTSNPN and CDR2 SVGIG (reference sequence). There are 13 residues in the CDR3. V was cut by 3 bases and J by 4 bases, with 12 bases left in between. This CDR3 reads CAWSQQSFYGYTF. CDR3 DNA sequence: TGTGCCTGGAGCCAACAATCCTTCTATGGCTACACCTTC. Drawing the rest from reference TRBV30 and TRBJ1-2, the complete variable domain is SQTIHQWPATLVQPVGSPLSLECTVEGTSNPNLYWYRQAAGRGLQLLFYSVGIGQISSEVPQNLSASRPQDRQFILSSKKLLLSDSGFYLCAWSQQSFYGYTFGSGTRLTVV.

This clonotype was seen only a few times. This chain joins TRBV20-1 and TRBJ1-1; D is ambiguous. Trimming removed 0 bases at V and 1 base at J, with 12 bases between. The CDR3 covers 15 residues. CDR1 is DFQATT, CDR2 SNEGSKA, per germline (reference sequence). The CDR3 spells CSARDHGITNTEAFF. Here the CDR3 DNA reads TGCAGTGCTAGAGATCATGGCATAACGAACACTGAAGCTTTCTTT.

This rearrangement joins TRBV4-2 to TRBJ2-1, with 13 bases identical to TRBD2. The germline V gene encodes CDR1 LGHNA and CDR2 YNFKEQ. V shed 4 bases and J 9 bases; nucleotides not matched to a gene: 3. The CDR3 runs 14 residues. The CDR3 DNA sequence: TGTGCCAGCAGCCTCGGGACTAGCGGGACTGAGCAGTTCTTC. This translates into CASSLGTSGTEQFF.

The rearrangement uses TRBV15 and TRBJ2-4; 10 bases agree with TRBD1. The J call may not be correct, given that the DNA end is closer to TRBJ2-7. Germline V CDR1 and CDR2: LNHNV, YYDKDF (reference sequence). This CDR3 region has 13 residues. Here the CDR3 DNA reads TGTGCCACCAGCTGGGACAGGGGCGGCGAGCAGTACTTC. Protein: CATSWDRGGEQYF.

The CDR3 sequence: CASSWGYRSKETQYF. The CDR3 DNA follows: TGTGCCAGCAGCTGGGGATATCGTTCCAAAGAGACCCAGTACTTC. The chain employs TRBV11-2 and TRBJ2-5, with no clear D. Germline V CDR1 and CDR2: SGHAT, FQNNGV. V was shortened by 4 bases and J by 3 bases, with 15 bases between the two germline ends. This CDR3 has 15 residues.

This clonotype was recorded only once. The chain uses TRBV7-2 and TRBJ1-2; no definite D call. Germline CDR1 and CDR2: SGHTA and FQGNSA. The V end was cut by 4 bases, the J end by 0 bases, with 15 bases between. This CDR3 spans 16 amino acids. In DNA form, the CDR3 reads TGTGCCAGCAGCTCCCGGAATTTCGTCGCTAACTATGGCTACACCTTC. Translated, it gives CASSSRNFVANYGYTF.

DNA for the CDR3: TGTGCCAGCAGCGTAGGGACTAGCGTTACCTACGAGCAGTACTTC. This encodes CASSVGTSVTYEQYF. The V and J genes are TRBV9 and TRBJ2-7; 9 nucleotides agree with TRBD2. V shed 0 bases, J shed 2 bases, and the junction held 3 bases outside the gene matches. The germline CDR1 and CDR2 sequences are SGDLS and YYNGEE. The CDR3 totals 15 residues.

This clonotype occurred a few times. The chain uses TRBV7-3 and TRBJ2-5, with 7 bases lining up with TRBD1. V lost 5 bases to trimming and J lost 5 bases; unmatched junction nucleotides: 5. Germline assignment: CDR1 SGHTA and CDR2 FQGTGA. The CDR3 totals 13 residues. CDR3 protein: CASSIDRAETQYF. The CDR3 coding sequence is TGTGCCAGCAGCATAGACAGGGCGGAGACCCAGTACTTC.

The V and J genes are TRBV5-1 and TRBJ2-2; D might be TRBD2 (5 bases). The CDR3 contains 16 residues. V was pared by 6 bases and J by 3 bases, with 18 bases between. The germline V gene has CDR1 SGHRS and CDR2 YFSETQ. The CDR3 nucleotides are TGCGCCAGCAAGGTTATGGTCGACGGGGACACCGGGGAGCTGTTTTTT. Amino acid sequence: CASKVMVDGDTGELFF.

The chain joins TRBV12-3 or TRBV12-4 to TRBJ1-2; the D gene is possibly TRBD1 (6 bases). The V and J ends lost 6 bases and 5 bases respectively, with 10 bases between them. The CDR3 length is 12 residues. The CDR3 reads CASRWGAYGYTF. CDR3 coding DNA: TGTGCCAGCAGGTGGGGGGCGTATGGCTACACCTTC.

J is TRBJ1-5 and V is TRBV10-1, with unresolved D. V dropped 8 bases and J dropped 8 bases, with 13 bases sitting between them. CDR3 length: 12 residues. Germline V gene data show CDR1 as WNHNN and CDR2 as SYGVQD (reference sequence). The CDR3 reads CASSVSGEPQHF. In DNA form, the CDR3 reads TGCGCCAGCTCCGTTTCTGGGGAGCCCCAGCATTTT.

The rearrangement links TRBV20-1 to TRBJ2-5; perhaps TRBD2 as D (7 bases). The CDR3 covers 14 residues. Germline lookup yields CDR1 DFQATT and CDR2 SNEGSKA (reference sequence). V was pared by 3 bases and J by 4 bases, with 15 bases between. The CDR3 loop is CSASPGGPSETQYF. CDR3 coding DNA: TGCAGTGCTAGCCCCGGGGGGCCCTCAGAGACCCAGTACTTC.